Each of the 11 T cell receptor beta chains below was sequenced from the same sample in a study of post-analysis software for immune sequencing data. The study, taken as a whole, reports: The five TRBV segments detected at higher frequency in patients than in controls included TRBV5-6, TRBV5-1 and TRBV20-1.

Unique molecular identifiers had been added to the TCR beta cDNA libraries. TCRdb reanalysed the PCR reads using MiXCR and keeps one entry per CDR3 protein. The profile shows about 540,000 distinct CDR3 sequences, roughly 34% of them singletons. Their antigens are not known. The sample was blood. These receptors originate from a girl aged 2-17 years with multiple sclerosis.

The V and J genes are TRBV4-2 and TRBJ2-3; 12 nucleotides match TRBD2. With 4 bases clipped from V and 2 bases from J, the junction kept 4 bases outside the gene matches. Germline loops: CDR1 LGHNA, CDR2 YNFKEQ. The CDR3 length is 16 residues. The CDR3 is CASSPTSGGNTDTQYF. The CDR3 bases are TGTGCCAGCAGCCCGACTAGCGGGGGTAACACAGATACGCAGTATTTT.

CDR3: CSAEGAFF. Written as DNA, the CDR3 is TGCAGCGCCGAGGGGGCTTTCTTT. This chain joins TRBV29-1 and TRBJ1-1; a weak D match, TRBD1 (5 bases). This CDR3 has 8 amino acids. The germline CDR1 and CDR2 sequences are SQVTM and ANQGSEA. The V and J ends lost 7 bases and 11 bases respectively, with 8 bases between them.

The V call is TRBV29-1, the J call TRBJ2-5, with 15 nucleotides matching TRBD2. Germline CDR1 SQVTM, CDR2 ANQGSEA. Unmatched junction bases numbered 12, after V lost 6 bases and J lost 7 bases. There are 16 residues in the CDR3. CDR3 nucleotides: TGCAGCGTCCCTAGGACTAGCGGGGGGGCAGCGGGGACCCAGTACTTC. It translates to CSVPRTSGGAAGTQYF.

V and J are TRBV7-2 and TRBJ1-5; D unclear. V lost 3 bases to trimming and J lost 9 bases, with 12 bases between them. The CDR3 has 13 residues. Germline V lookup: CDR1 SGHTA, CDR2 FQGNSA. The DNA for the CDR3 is TGTGCCAGCAGCTTGAACGGAGTATCGCCCCAGCATTTT. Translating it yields CASSLNGVSPQHF.

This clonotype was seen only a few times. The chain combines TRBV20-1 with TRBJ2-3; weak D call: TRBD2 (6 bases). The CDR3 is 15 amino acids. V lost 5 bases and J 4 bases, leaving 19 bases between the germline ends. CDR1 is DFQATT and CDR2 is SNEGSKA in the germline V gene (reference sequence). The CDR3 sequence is CSAPLVAGLSDTQYF. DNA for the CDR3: TGCAGTGCTCCCCTCGTTGCGGGGCTGTCAGATACGCAGTATTTT.

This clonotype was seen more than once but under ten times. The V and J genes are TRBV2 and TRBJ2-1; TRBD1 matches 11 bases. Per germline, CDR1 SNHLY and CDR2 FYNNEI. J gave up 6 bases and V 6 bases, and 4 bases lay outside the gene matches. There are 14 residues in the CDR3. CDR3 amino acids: CASSWDRGANEQFF. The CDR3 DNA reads TGTGCCAGCAGCTGGGACAGGGGGGCCAATGAGCAGTTCTTC.

DNA of the CDR3: TGTGCCAGCTCACCACAGCAAGCTTACACAGCCTCCTACGAGCAGTACTTC. Amino acid sequence: CASSPQQAYTASYEQYF. The chain has TRBV18 and TRBJ2-7; D is uncertain. The V gene lost 1 base and the J gene lost 0 bases, with 16 bases spanning the gap. The V gene's germline CDR1 is KGHSH and CDR2 LQKENI. CDR3 length: 17 amino acids.

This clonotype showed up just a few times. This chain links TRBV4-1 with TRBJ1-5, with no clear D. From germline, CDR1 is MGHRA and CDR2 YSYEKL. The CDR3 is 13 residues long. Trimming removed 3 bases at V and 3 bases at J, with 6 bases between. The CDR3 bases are TGCGCCAGCAGCCAGCCCCTCAATCAGCCCCAGCATTTT. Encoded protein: CASSQPLNQPQHF.

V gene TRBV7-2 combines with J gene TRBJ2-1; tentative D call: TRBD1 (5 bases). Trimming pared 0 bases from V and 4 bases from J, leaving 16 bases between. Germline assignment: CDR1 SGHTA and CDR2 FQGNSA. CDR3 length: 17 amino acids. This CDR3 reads CASSLARTLYFYNEQFF. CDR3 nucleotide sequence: TGTGCCAGCAGCTTAGCTAGGACATTATACTTTTACAATGAGCAGTTCTTC.

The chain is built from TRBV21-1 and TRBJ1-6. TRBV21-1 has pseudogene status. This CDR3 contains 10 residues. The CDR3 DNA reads TGTGCCAGGGTACTCAGACCTCTCCACTTT. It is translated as CARVLRPLHF.

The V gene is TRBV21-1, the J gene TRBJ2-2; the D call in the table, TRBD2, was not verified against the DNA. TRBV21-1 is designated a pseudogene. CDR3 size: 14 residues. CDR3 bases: TGTGCCAGCAGCGTGCGACTAGTCGCCGGGGAGCTGTTTTTT. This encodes CASSVRLVAGELFF.